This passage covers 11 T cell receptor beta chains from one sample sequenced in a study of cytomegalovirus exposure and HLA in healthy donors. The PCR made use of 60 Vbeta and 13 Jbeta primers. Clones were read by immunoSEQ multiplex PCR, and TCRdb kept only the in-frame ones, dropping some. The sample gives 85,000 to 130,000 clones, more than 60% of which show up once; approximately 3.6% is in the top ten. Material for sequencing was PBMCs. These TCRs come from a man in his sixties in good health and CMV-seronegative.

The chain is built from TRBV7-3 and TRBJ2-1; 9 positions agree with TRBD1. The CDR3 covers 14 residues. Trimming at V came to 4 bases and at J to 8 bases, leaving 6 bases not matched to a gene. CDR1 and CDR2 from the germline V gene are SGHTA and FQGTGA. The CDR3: CASSSGTGLHEQFF. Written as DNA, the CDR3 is TGTGCCAGCAGCTCCGGGACAGGGTTGCATGAGCAGTTCTTC.

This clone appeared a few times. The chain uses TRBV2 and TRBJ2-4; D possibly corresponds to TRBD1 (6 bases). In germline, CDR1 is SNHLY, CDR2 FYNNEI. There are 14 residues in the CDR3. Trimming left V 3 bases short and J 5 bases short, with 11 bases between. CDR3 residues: CASSDEQGENIQYF. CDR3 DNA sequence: TGTGCCAGCAGTGATGAACAGGGTGAAAACATTCAGTACTTC.

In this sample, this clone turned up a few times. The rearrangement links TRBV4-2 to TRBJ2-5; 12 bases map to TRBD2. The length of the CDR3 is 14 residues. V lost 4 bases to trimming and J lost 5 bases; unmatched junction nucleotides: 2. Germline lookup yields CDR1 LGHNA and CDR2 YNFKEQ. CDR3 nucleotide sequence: TGTGCCAGCAGCCCGACTAGCGGGGGTGAGACCCAGTACTTC. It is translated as CASSPTSGGETQYF.

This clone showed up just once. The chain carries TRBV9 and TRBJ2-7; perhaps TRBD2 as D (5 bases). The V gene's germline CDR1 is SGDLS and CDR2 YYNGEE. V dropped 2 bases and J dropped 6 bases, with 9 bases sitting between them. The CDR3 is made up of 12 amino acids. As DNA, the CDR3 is TGTGCCAGCAGCGTCAATGGAGGCGAGCAGTACTTC. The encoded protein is CASSVNGGEQYF.

The CDR3: CAGARQNTEAFF. The CDR3 DNA reads TGTGCCGGGGCCAGACAGAACACTGAAGCTTTCTTT. This sequence joins TRBV6-6 and TRBJ1-1; D is possibly TRBD1 (5 bases). This CDR3 has 12 residues. CDR1 is MNHNY and CDR2 is SVGAGI in the germline V gene (reference sequence). Trimming shortened V by 11 bases and J by 1 base, and 11 bases separated the two germline ends.

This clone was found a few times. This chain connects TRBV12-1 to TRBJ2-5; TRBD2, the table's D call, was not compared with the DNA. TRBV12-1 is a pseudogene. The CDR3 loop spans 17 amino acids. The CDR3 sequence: CASSSGTSGGAVETQYF. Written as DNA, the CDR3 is TGTGCCAGCAGCTCGGGGACTAGCGGGGGGGCAGTAGAGACCCAGTACTTC.

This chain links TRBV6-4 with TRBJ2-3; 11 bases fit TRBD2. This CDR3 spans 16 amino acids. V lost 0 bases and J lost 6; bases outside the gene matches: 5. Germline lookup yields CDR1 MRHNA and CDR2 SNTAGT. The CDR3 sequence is CASSDSASGGTDTQYF. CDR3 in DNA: TGTGCCAGCAGTGACTCGGCTAGCGGGGGGACTGATACGCAGTATTTT.

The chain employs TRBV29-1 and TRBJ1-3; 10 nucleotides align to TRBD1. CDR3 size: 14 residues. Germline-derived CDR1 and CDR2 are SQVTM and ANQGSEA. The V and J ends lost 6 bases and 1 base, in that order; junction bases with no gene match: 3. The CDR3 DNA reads TGCAGCGTACCGGGACAGGGGTCTGGAAACACCATATATTTT. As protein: CSVPGQGSGNTIYF.

The DNA of the CDR3 is TGTGCCAGCAGTCTTAACCCGACCGGACTAGCGGGGGGCTCCTACAATGAGCAGTTCTTC. Amino acid sequence: CASSLNPTGLAGGSYNEQFF. The chain combines TRBV2 with TRBJ2-1; 14 positions match TRBD2. Germline V lookup: CDR1 SNHLY, CDR2 FYNNEI. The CDR3 covers 20 residues. After removal of 5 bases from V and 0 bases from J, the junction contained 12 bases not matched to a gene.

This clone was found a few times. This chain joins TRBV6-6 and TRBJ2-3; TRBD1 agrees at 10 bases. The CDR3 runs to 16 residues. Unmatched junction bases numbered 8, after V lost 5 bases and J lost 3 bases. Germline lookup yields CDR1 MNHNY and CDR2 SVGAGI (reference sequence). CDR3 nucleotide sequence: TGTGCCAGCAGTCTAACGCCGGGACAGGGGACAGATACGCAGTATTTT. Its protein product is CASSLTPGQGTDTQYF.

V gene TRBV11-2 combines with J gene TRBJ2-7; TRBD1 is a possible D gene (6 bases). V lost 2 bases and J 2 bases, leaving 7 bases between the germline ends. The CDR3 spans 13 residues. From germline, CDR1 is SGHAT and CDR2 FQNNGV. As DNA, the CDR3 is TGTGCCAGCAGCTTACACAGGGCCTACGAGCAGTACTTC. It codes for CASSLHRAYEQYF.